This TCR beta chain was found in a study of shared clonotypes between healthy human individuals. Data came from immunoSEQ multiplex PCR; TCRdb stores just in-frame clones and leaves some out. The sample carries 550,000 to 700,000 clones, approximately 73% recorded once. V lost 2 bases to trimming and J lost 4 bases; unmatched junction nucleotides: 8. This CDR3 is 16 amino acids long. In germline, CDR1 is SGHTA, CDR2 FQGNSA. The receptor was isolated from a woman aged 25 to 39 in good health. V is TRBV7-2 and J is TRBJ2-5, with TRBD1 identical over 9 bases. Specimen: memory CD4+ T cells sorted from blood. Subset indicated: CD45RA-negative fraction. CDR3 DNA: TGTGCCAGCAGCTTAAGTGGACAGGGGTTCTCAGAGACCCAGTACTTC. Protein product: CASSLSGQGFSETQYF.